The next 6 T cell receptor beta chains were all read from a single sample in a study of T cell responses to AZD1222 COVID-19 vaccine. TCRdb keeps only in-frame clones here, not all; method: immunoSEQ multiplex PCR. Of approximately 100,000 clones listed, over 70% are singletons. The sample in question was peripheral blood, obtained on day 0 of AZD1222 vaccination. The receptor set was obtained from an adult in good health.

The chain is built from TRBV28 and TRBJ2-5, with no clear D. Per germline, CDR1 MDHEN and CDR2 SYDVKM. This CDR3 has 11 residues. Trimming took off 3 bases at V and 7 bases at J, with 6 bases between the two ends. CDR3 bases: TGTGCCAGCAGTTTTGGGTGGACCCAGTACTTC. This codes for CASSFGWTQYF.

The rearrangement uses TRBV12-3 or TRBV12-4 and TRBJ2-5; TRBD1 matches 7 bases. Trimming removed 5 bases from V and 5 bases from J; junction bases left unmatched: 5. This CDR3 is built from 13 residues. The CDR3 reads CASSGQVLETQYF. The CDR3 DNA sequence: TGTGCCAGCAGTGGACAGGTGCTGGAGACCCAGTACTTC.

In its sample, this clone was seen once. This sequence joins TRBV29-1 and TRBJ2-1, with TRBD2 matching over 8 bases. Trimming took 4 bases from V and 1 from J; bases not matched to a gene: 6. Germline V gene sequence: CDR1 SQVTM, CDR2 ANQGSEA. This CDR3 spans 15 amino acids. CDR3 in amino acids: CSVGREGGSYNEQFF. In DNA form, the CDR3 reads TGCAGCGTTGGTCGGGAGGGTGGATCCTACAATGAGCAGTTCTTC.

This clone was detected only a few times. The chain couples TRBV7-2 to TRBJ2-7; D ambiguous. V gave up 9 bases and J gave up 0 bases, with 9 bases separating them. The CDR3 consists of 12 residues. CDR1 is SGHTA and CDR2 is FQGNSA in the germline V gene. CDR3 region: CASGRNSYEQYF. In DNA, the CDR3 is TGTGCCAGTGGACGGAACTCCTACGAGCAGTACTTC.

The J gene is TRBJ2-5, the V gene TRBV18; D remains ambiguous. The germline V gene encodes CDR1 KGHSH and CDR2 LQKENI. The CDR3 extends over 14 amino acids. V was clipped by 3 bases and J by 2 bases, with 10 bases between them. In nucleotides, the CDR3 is TGTGCCAGCTCACCGGTGAGCCAACAAGAGACCCAGTACTTC. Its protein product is CASSPVSQQETQYF.

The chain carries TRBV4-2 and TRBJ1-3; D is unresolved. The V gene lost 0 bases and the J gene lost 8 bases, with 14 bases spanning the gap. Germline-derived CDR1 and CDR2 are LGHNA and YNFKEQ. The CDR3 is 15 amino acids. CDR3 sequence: CASSQEGMSKDTIYF. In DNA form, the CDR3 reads TGTGCCAGCAGCCAAGAGGGGATGAGCAAAGACACCATATATTTT.